These 26 T cell receptor beta chains originate from one sample sequenced in a study of T cell responses to AZD1222 COVID-19 vaccine (TCRdb year 2021). The sample's time point label, in plain terms: baseline before first vaccination. Preparation of the library involved the immunoSEQ multiplex PCR assay. In TCRdb, the immuneACCESS table is reduced to in-frame sequences with V and J assigned. These tables do not hold every clone; where another copy was compared, an unresolved V gene accounts for under half, and the others remain unexplained. The sample table lists about 97,000 clones, 85% to 90% of them with a count of one. The ten largest clonotypes hold 4% to 6% of the sample. The sample in question was peripheral blood, obtained on day 0 of AZD1222 vaccination. The source of these receptors is an adult in good health.

This chain joins TRBV19 and TRBJ2-3; D may match TRBD1 or TRBD2 (6 bases each). The CDR3 runs 13 residues. The V end was cut by 3 bases, the J end by 4 bases, with 8 bases between. The germline V gene has CDR1 LNHDA and CDR2 SQIVND (reference sequence). CDR3 region: CASSIGGPDTQYF. The CDR3 DNA reads TGTGCCAGTAGTATTGGGGGGCCAGATACGCAGTATTTT.

The chain joins TRBV5-1 to TRBJ1-6; D is perhaps TRBD1 (6 bases). This CDR3 spans 13 amino acids. Between the trimmed V and J ends, which lost 0 bases and 14 bases, there was a span of 12 bases. Looked up from germline, CDR1 is SGHRS and CDR2 is YFSETQ. In DNA form, the CDR3 reads TGCGCCAGCAGCTTGGCCATGGGGGCTGCCCTCCACTTT. It is translated as CASSLAMGAALHF. Together with reference TRBV5-1 and TRBJ1-6, the CDR3 gives the full variable domain: KAGVTQTPRYLIKTRGQQVTLSCSPISGHRSVSWYQQTPGQGLQFLFEYFSETQRNKGNFPGRFSGRQFSNSRSEMNVSTLELGDSALYLCASSLAMGAALHFGNGTRLTVT.

The chain uses TRBV25-1 and TRBJ2-7; 7 nucleotides line up with TRBD1. Germline V gives CDR1 MGHDK, CDR2 SYGVNS. V shed 6 bases and J 4 bases; nucleotides not matched to a gene: 9. The CDR3 is 14 amino acids. The CDR3 sequence is CASRTPGQSYEQYF. The CDR3 coding sequence is TGTGCCAGCAGAACTCCGGGACAGAGTTACGAGCAGTACTTC.

V gene TRBV11-2 combines with J gene TRBJ1-2; 7 positions match TRBD1. CDR3 length: 16 amino acids. J was trimmed by 4 bases and V by 5 bases; bases with no gene match: 13. Germline V gene sequence: CDR1 SGHAT, CDR2 FQNNGV. The CDR3 DNA follows: TGTGCCAGCAGCCCCGTACGGAGGGGGCTAGGCTATGGCTACACCTTC. Translation gives CASSPVRRGLGYGYTF.

The chain joins TRBV5-6 to TRBJ1-5; perhaps TRBD1 as D (6 bases). The V gene lost 0 bases and the J gene lost 7 bases, with 11 bases spanning the gap. Germline V gene lookup returns CDR1 SGHDT and CDR2 YYEEEE. The CDR3 has 14 residues. CDR3 region: CASSLAAGDQPQHF. CDR3 sequence (DNA): TGTGCCAGCAGCTTGGCGGCAGGGGACCAGCCCCAGCATTTT.

V usage is TRBV28 and J usage is TRBJ1-1; D call uncertain. This CDR3 contains 13 residues. Deletions cut 8 bases from V and 0 bases from J, with 10 bases between. The V gene's germline CDR1 is MDHEN and CDR2 SYDVKM. The CDR3 here is CASLTPMNTEAFF. CDR3 DNA sequence: TGTGCCAGCCTCACCCCCATGAACACTGAAGCTTTCTTT.

The chain recombines TRBV9 with TRBJ2-7; 7 bases fit TRBD2. The length of the CDR3 is 15 residues. Per the germline V gene, CDR1 is SGDLS and CDR2 is YYNGEE. Trimming took 4 bases from V and 4 from J; bases not matched to a gene: 11. The CDR3 sequence is CASSSRAQGGYEQYF. CDR3 nucleotides: TGTGCCAGCAGCAGTAGAGCCCAGGGAGGGTACGAGCAGTACTTC. Based on the CDR3 plus reference TRBV9 and TRBJ2-7, the full variable domain is DSGVTQTPKHLITATGQRVTLRCSPRSGDLSVYWYQQSLDQGLQFLIQYYNGEERAKGNILERFSAQQFPDLHSELNLSSLELGDSALYFCASSSRAQGGYEQYFGPGTRLTVT.

This chain connects TRBV7-8 to TRBJ2-7; 9 bases fit TRBD1. There are 14 residues in the CDR3. From germline, CDR1 is SGHVS and CDR2 FQNEAQ. V gave up 5 bases and J gave up 7 bases; unmatched junction bases: 9. In DNA form, the CDR3 reads TGTGCCAGCAGCCGAGGGACAGGGTTGGGGGAGCAGTACTTC. It is translated as CASSRGTGLGEQYF.

The gene calls are TRBV20-1 and TRBJ2-7, with 12 positions matching TRBD2. From germline, CDR1 is DFQATT and CDR2 SNEGSKA (reference sequence). V shed 3 bases, J shed 3 bases, and the junction held 12 bases outside the gene matches. The CDR3 extends over 17 amino acids. The CDR3 DNA sequence: TGCAGTGCTAGTAGGCGGACTAGCGGGAAAAATTTCTACGAGCAGTACTTC. This encodes CSASRRTSGKNFYEQYF.

The chain links TRBV28 to TRBJ1-1; no clear D gene. V was trimmed by 8 bases and J by 1 base, leaving 8 bases between them. Germline loops: CDR1 MDHEN, CDR2 SYDVKM. This CDR3 has 12 residues. For the CDR3, the DNA is TGTGCCAGCTCCTCTTCGAACACTGAAGCTTTCTTT. This codes for CASSSSNTEAFF.

This clone was counted a single time. The chain links TRBV10-3 to TRBJ1-2, with 7 bases matching TRBD1. Germline V gene data show CDR1 as ENHRY and CDR2 as SYGVKD. CDR3 length equals 13 residues. The V segment lost 4 bases and the J segment 7 bases; nucleotides outside the gene matches: 6. Written as DNA, the CDR3 is TGTGCCATCAGTGGAGACAGGGATTCTGGCTACACCTTC. Translation gives CAISGDRDSGYTF.

The V and J genes are TRBV15 and TRBJ2-1; 7 bases map to TRBD1. The germline gives CDR1 LNHNV, CDR2 YYDKDF (reference sequence). This CDR3 has 14 residues. V lost 3 bases to trimming and J lost 5 bases; unmatched junction nucleotides: 4. CDR3 residues: CATSSRDRNNEQFF. For the CDR3, the DNA is TGTGCCACCAGCAGTAGGGACAGAAACAATGAGCAGTTCTTC.

The chain is built from TRBV7-3 and TRBJ1-2, with D perhaps TRBD1 (5 bases). Between the trimmed V and J ends, which lost 6 bases and 5 bases, there was a span of 25 bases. Germline values: CDR1 SGHTA, CDR2 FQGTGA. There are 17 residues in the CDR3. The CDR3 loop is CASRDGAGPPGEYGYTF. The CDR3 DNA sequence: TGTGCCAGCAGGGACGGCGCGGGACCGCCGGGTGAATATGGCTACACCTTC.

V and J are TRBV7-2 and TRBJ2-5; D is perhaps TRBD1 (6 bases). The CDR3 extends over 14 amino acids. Germline-derived CDR1 and CDR2 are SGHTA and FQGNSA. V gave up 1 base and J gave up 6 bases, with 12 bases separating them. CDR3: CASSLVGQGQTQYF. Here the CDR3 DNA reads TGTGCCAGCAGCTTAGTGGGCCAGGGGCAGACCCAGTACTTC.

The chain links TRBV28 to TRBJ1-5; D is possibly TRBD1 (5 bases). Germline CDR1 and CDR2: MDHEN and SYDVKM. V lost 6 bases and J lost 1, with 25 bases in between. There are 19 residues in the CDR3. The CDR3 loop is CASSDYSPRGSSSNQPQHF. As DNA, the CDR3 is TGTGCCAGCAGCGATTATTCCCCACGGGGCAGTTCAAGCAATCAGCCCCAGCATTTT.

The V call is TRBV9, the J call TRBJ1-2; 11 nucleotides align to TRBD1. Germline assignment: CDR1 SGDLS and CDR2 YYNGEE. J lost 5 bases, V lost 3 bases, and 9 bases had no gene match. The CDR3 length is 16 residues. CDR3 sequence reads: CASSETGTGGFYGYTF. The CDR3, as DNA: TGTGCCAGCAGCGAGACCGGGACAGGGGGTTTTTATGGCTACACCTTC.

The chain uses TRBV2 and TRBJ2-7, with D possibly TRBD1 on 6 matching bases. CDR1 and CDR2 (germline): SNHLY, FYNNEI. The V end was cut by 5 bases, the J end by 0 bases, with 14 bases between. This CDR3 has 15 amino acids. In DNA form, the CDR3 reads TGTGCCAGCAGTCCCGACAGGTCGCTCTCCTACGAGCAGTACTTC. Translating gives CASSPDRSLSYEQYF.

This CDR3 reads CASSLGGGGTEAFF. The CDR3 bases are TGTGCCAGCAGCTTAGGAGGGGGGGGCACTGAAGCTTTCTTT. The genes are TRBV7-2 and TRBJ1-1; D is perhaps TRBD1 (6 bases). Germline loops: CDR1 SGHTA, CDR2 FQGNSA. The V end lost 1 base, the J end lost 4 bases, and 10 bases lay between the germline ends. The CDR3 runs to 14 residues.

The sample holds one count of this clone. The chain combines TRBV9 with TRBJ1-3; 8 bases align to TRBD1. The CDR3 contains 15 residues. The germline gives CDR1 SGDLS, CDR2 YYNGEE. V lost 3 bases, J lost 0 bases, and 2 bases stayed unmatched. Written as DNA, the CDR3 is TGTGCCAGCAGCGGGACAGGGAGCTCTGGAAACACCATATATTTT. This translates into CASSGTGSSGNTIYF.

CDR3 loop: CASSLEGPNNEQFF. CDR3 DNA: TGCGCCAGCAGCTTGGAAGGTCCGAACAATGAGCAGTTCTTC. The V and J genes are TRBV5-1 and TRBJ2-1; D remains ambiguous. With 0 bases removed from V and 5 bases from J, the gap between germline ends came to 9 bases. Germline loops: CDR1 SGHRS, CDR2 YFSETQ. This CDR3 is built from 14 residues.

The J gene is TRBJ2-7, the V gene TRBV6-5; TRBD1 agrees at 8 bases. Germline V gives CDR1 MNHEY, CDR2 SVGAGI. The length of the CDR3 is 15 residues. With V trimmed by 4 bases and J by 5 bases, 10 bases remained unmatched. The CDR3 DNA reads TGTGCCAGCAGTTCACGACCAGGGGGCAGGGACGAGCAGTACTTC. Translation: CASSSRPGGRDEQYF.

This chain links TRBV7-8 with TRBJ1-2; D unresolved. This CDR3 region has 14 residues. Germline V gives CDR1 SGHVS, CDR2 FQNEAQ. V was cut by 2 bases and J by 9 bases, with 16 bases left in between. CDR3 in amino acids: CASSLTGDRLSYTF. Here the CDR3 DNA reads TGTGCCAGCAGCTTAACTGGGGATCGGTTAAGCTACACCTTC.

J is TRBJ2-1 and V is TRBV7-8, with TRBD1 as a possible D gene (6 bases). From germline, CDR1 is SGHVS and CDR2 FQNEAQ. The CDR3 spans 15 residues. Trimming shortened V by 1 base and J by 9 bases, and 16 bases separated the two germline ends. CDR3: CASSLGSAGASEQFF. CDR3 nucleotide sequence: TGTGCCAGCAGCTTAGGTAGTGCAGGGGCCAGTGAGCAGTTCTTC. Full variable domain (outside the CDR3, taken from reference TRBV7-8 and TRBJ2-1): GAGVSQSPRYKVAKRGQDVALRCDPISGHVSLFWYQQALGQGPEFLTYFQNEAQLDKSGLPSDRFFAERPEGSVSTLKIQRTQQEDSAVYLCASSLGSAGASEQFFGPGTRLTVL.

The chain employs TRBV19 and TRBJ2-3; 12 bases are a match to TRBD2. CDR1 and CDR2 (germline): LNHDA, SQIVND (reference sequence). The CDR3 covers 18 residues. J was trimmed by 2 bases and V by 4 bases; bases with no gene match: 10. The CDR3 nucleotides read TGTGCCAGTAGTAATCCTCGGACTAGCGGGACATCCACAGATACGCAGTATTTT. This codes for CASSNPRTSGTSTDTQYF.

CDR3 loop: CASSVGTGGHQETQYF. The CDR3 DNA reads TGTGCCAGCAGCGTAGGCACAGGGGGACACCAAGAGACCCAGTACTTC. The chain combines TRBV9 with TRBJ2-5; 8 nucleotides agree with TRBD1. Germline values: CDR1 SGDLS, CDR2 YYNGEE. The CDR3 extends over 16 amino acids. J gave up 0 bases and V 0 bases, and 4 bases lay outside the gene matches.

This clone has a single count. V gene TRBV4-3 combines with J gene TRBJ1-2, with D tentatively TRBD1 (5 bases). The length of the CDR3 is 15 residues. V was cut by 0 bases and J by 6 bases, with 14 bases left in between. CDR1 and CDR2 (germline): LGHNA, YSLEER. As DNA, the CDR3 is TGCGCCAGCAGCCAAGATTCATGGGGGGAGGATGGCTACACCTTC. Its translation is CASSQDSWGEDGYTF.